This TCR beta chain was profiled in a study of Tregs in tolerant kidney transplant recipients. Across the study: Related graft donors supplied nonmyeloablative bone marrow transplants, and mixed chimerism was transient.

Assay used: immunoSEQ multiplex PCR; TCRdb lists only in-frame clones, some missing. The table has around 98,000 clones, approximately 93% seen once; the top ten hold around 0.45%. Of note for this clone: The target antigen is unknown.

Overall study results and limits: The small number of patients limits these findings pending further validation. Biological reproducibility was not directly addressed in this study. Tolerant patients' donor-specific Tregs expanded beyond overall Tregs, suggesting antigen-driven growth.

The CDR3 loop spans 14 amino acids. Germline V lookup: CDR1 SEHNR, CDR2 FQNEAQ (reference sequence). V was cut by 3 bases and J by 4 bases, with 10 bases left in between. V and J are TRBV7-9 and TRBJ2-1; D remains unclear. The clonotype comes from a human donor who received a combined kidney and bone marrow transplant. Here the sequenced sample was CD4+ T cells from blood, taken before the transplant. The CDR3 sequence is CASSFINLYNEQFF. The CDR3 DNA sequence: TGTGCCAGCAGCTTTATCAACTTATACAATGAGCAGTTCTTC. Using reference TRBV7-9 and TRBJ2-1 for the parts outside the CDR3, the full variable domain is DTGVSQNPRHKITKRGQNVTFRCDPISEHNRLYWYRQTLGQGPEFLTYFQNEAQLEKSRLLSDRFSAERPKGSFSTLEIQRTEQGDSAMYLCASSFINLYNEQFFGPGTRLTVL.